Detailed here is one T cell receptor beta chain. Its target is unknown. Unmatched junction bases numbered 7, after V lost 3 bases and J lost 0 bases. The CDR3 has 17 amino acids. Germline CDR1 and CDR2: KGHDR and SFDVKD. Unique molecular identifiers were incorporated into the prepared TCRbeta library. TCRdb fed the PCR reads into MiXCR, producing one record per CDR3 protein. The table includes about 300,000 distinct CDR3 sequences, 6% to 10% detected once. These data are taken from a study of T-cell reconstitution after alpha-beta-depleted transplantation in children. Study observations and caveats: T-cell numbers and diversity one year post-transplant derived largely from freshly generated T cells.

The rearrangement uses TRBV24-1 and TRBJ2-1; 7 bases line up with TRBD1. The sample was peripheral blood, taken 360 days after TCRalphabeta/CD19-depleted stem cell transplant. The receptor's source is a female patient aged 2-9 years who had a stem cell transplant for Fanconi anemia, so the T cells may come from the graft donor. The CDR3 sequence: CATSDPGAGGSYNEQFF. CDR3 sequence (DNA): TGTGCCACCAGTGATCCAGGGGCAGGGGGCTCCTACAATGAGCAGTTCTTC.